This T cell receptor (beta chain) stems from a study of follicular helper T cells after annual influenza vaccination. Overall study context: Some donors were sampled over the 2013-2014, 2014-2015 and 2015-2016 vaccinations.

Study-wide findings and caveats: ICOS-CD38- cTfh most often held earlier Day 7 ICOS+CD38+ clones.

Turning to this clone: Its antigen is unidentified.

CDR3 length equals 16 residues. V dropped 1 base and J dropped 4; count of bases not matched to a gene: 9. The germline gives CDR1 SGHVS, CDR2 FNYEAQ. The time point is: 2014-2015 season, pre-vaccination. Donors with HIV/AIDS, active malignancy, immunomodulators or active illness were excluded. Between about 40 and 100 mL of blood was drawn per time point. Produced via immunoSEQ multiplex PCR; TCRdb's table is partial and in-frame only. Found here are around 25,000 clones, 80% to 90% of them singletons; the top ten hold roughly 1.1%. The TCR comes from an adult who received the influenza vaccine. J is TRBJ1-1 and V is TRBV7-6; 7 positions agree with TRBD1. The sequencing used CXCR5+ CD38- circulating T follicular helper cells from blood, collected on the day of influenza vaccination. As to subset: circulating Tfh, non-naive CD4+CXCR5+PD-1+ (ICOS+CD38+ or ICOS-CD38-). The CDR3 loop reads CASSLDIRGMGTEAFF. CDR3 nucleotide sequence: TGTGCCAGCAGCTTAGATATCAGGGGGATGGGCACTGAAGCTTTCTTT.